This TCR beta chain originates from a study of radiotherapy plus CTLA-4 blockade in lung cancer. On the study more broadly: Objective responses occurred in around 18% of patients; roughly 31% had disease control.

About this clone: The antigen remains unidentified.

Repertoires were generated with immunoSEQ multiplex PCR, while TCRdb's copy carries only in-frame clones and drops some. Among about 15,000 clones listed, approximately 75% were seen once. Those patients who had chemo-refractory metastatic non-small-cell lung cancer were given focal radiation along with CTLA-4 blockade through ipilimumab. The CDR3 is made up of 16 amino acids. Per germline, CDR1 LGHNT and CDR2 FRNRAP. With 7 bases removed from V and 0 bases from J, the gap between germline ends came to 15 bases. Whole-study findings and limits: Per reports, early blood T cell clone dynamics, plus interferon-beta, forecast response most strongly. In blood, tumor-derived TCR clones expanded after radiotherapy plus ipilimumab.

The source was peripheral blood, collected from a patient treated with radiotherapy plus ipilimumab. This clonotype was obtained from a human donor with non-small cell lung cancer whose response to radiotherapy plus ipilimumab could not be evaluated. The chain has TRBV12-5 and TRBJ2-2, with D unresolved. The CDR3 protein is CASVPTSFANTGELFF. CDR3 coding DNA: TGTGCTAGTGTTCCTACGAGCTTCGCGAACACCGGGGAGCTGTTTTTT.